A selection of T cell receptor beta chains follows, all from one sample in a study of cytomegalovirus exposure and HLA in healthy donors. Profiling relied on immunoSEQ multiplex PCR, and the TCRdb table lists in-frame clones only, not all of them. The table has some 340,000 clones, roughly 90% seen once; the top ten hold approximately 1%. The sequenced sample was PBMCs. All receptors come from a woman aged 25 to 39 in good health and CMV-seropositive. Both conserved end residues are trimmed from each CDR3.

TRBV4-2	TRBJ1-1	ASSPTPPGHLNTEAF
TRBV5-1	TRBJ1-5	ASSLGRLIVGRRNEGGNQPQH
TRBV30	TRBJ1-1	AWSVTAGTEAF
TRBV19	TRBJ1-5	AGGRTGNQPQH
TRBV23-1	TRBJ1-5	ASSQPGQGAEQPQH
TRBV29-1	TRBJ1-1	SVGGQGRQAF
TRBV4-2	TRBJ2-5	ASSQEGRGSGETQY
TRBV30	TRBJ1-1	AWSPMNTEAF
TRBV5-4	TRBJ2-7	ASSLAGLAAYEQY
TRBV25-1	TRBJ2-1	ASSESENYNEQF
TRBV6-5	TRBJ2-7	ASNNAGTGEQY
TRBV29-1	TRBJ2-7	SVEAGTGTYEQY
TRBV27	TRBJ2-6	ASSFGSGANVLT
TRBV4-2	TRBJ2-1	ASSHDNEQF
TRBV2	TRBJ2-7	ASSDGTGFGEQY
TRBV5-4	TRBJ1-5	ASSLETGEPQH
TRBV7-2	TRBJ1-1	ASSLARMNTEAF
TRBV9	TRBJ1-1	ASSPFADSNTEAF
TRBV6-8	TRBJ1-2	ASSHIPGPPDYGYT
TRBV20-1	TRBJ1-2	SARQDYGYT
TRBV6-6	TRBJ1-2	ASSYIATYGYT
TRBV27	TRBJ2-7	ASSLQGSAYEQY
TRBV9	TRBJ2-3	ASSGDRVTDTQY
TRBV11-2	TRBJ2-1	ASSLVGGVGNEQF
TRBV25-1	TRBJ1-2	ASSGLEGAGNYGYT
TRBV27	TRBJ1-6	ASSLTVNSPLH
TRBV2	TRBJ1-5	ASREIGDQPQH
TRBV7-9	TRBJ1-4	ASSLAGGSVTNEKLF